The sequence of this TCR beta chain was determined in a study of T cell responses to AZD1222 COVID-19 vaccine. The CDR3 covers 16 residues. In germline, CDR1 is SGHTA, CDR2 FQGTGA. V gave up 2 bases and J gave up 2 bases; unmatched junction bases: 5. Study-wide findings and caveats: Repertoires were obtained solely post-peak T cell response. The span of vaccine-associated CD4 TCRs extended across spike, with dominance at 160-218 and 743-854.

Clones were read by immunoSEQ multiplex PCR, and TCRdb kept only the in-frame ones, dropping some. The table includes some 150,000 clones, around 89% detected once. For this clone: Its antigen remains unidentified.

This rearrangement joins TRBV7-3 to TRBJ2-2; 7 bases map to TRBD2. This TCR derives from an adult who received the AZD1222 COVID-19 vaccine. The input for sequencing was peripheral blood, taken 28 days after the second AZD1222 dose. The CDR3 sequence is CASSLQASGNTGELFF. DNA of the CDR3: TGTGCCAGCAGCTTACAGGCTAGCGGAAACACCGGGGAGCTGTTTTTT.